These 7 T cell receptor beta chains originate from one sample sequenced in a study of blood T cell repertoires in COVID-19. The method was immunoSEQ multiplex PCR; TCRdb's version includes in-frame clones alone and lacks a portion of them. The sample holds some 460,000 clones, roughly nine tenths seen once. Source material: PBMCs or T cells enriched from blood (not recorded which). These receptors all come from a woman aged 18-30 years who had recovered from COVID-19.

V usage is TRBV5-1 and J usage is TRBJ2-3; 12 bases fit TRBD1. Germline V gives CDR1 SGHRS, CDR2 YFSETQ. Trimming took 5 bases from V and 4 from J; bases not matched to a gene: 11. The CDR3 contains 17 residues. The CDR3 coding sequence is TGCGCCAGCAGAGATCTAAGCGGGACAGGGGGCCCAGATACGCAGTATTTT. This translates into CASRDLSGTGGPDTQYF.

This chain joins TRBV18 and TRBJ1-4; no firm D call. V was clipped by 4 bases and J by 4 bases, with 13 bases between them. Germline V gene sequence: CDR1 KGHSH, CDR2 LQKENI. There are 15 residues in the CDR3. The CDR3 DNA reads TGTGCCAGCTCACGAGTTTACAGCCTTAATGAAAAACTGTTTTTT. Protein sequence: CASSRVYSLNEKLFF.

This clone appeared once. V gene TRBV18 combines with J gene TRBJ1-1; D might be TRBD1 (5 bases). In germline, CDR1 is KGHSH, CDR2 LQKENI. V lost 6 bases and J 2 bases, leaving 13 bases between the germline ends. The CDR3 runs 14 residues. The CDR3 spells CASSLTTGNTEAFF. CDR3 bases: TGTGCCAGCTCCCTAACCACAGGTAACACTGAAGCTTTCTTT.

The genes are TRBV19 and TRBJ1-2, with TRBD1 matching 7 bases. CDR3 size: 11 residues. CDR1 is LNHDA, CDR2 SQIVND, per germline (reference sequence). The ends lost 9 bases at V and 4 bases at J; junction bases unmatched: 2. The CDR3: CASRQGYGYTF. Written as DNA, the CDR3 is TGTGCCAGCAGACAGGGCTATGGCTACACCTTC.

This clone is a singleton in its sample. The rearrangement joins TRBV2 to TRBJ1-2, with D unresolved. In germline, CDR1 is SNHLY, CDR2 FYNNEI. The V gene lost 7 bases and the J gene lost 4 bases, with 16 bases spanning the gap. CDR3 length equals 14 residues. In nucleotides, the CDR3 is TGTGCCAGCATTGCACCCGCTACCTTCTATGGCTACACCTTC. Residues: CASIAPATFYGYTF. The entire variable domain, with the rest obtained from reference TRBV2 and TRBJ1-2, is as follows: EPEVTQTPSHQVTQMGQEVILRCVPISNHLYFYWYRQILGQKVEFLVSFYNNEISEKSEIFDDQFSVERPDGSNFTLKIRSTKLEDSAMYFCASIAPATFYGYTFGSGTRLTVV.

The rearrangement joins TRBV6-5 to TRBJ1-2, with 9 bases identical to TRBD1. The CDR3 contains 14 residues. CDR1 is MNHEY, CDR2 SVGAGI, per germline. V shed 5 bases and J 5 bases; nucleotides not matched to a gene: 6. As DNA, the CDR3 is TGTGCCAGCAGTCTCCGACAGGGGGGTTATGGCTACACCTTC. This encodes CASSLRQGGYGYTF.

V usage is TRBV5-6 and J usage is TRBJ2-1; 9 nucleotides align to TRBD2. The CDR3 extends over 14 amino acids. V was clipped by 4 bases and J by 5 bases; unmatched bases: 4. Germline V CDR1 and CDR2: SGHDT, YYEEEE. The CDR3 nucleotides read TGTGCCAGCAGCGGTAGCGGGGGTCACAATGAGCAGTTCTTC. It encodes CASSGSGGHNEQFF.